These 32 T cell receptor beta chains share one sample of origin, sequenced in a study of T cell repertoires in cytomegalovirus infection. No antigen has been assigned to these receptors. TCRdb reprocessed the reads with MiXCR, giving one entry per CDR3 protein. This sample yields about 890,000 distinct CDR3 sequences, of which about a third are seen a single time; roughly 12% belongs to the top ten. The sample here was cultured CD8+ T cells from PBMCs, taken from culture after CMV antigen stimulation. All receptors come from a human donor in good health (CMV status not recorded). Some clones in this sample may be carry-over from other donors' samples.

This clonotype was observed a handful of times. This chain uses TRBV6-1 with TRBJ2-3; 8 bases match TRBD1. Germline values: CDR1 MNHNS, CDR2 SASEGT. The CDR3 is made up of 16 amino acids. J was trimmed by 3 bases and V by 6 bases; bases with no gene match: 11. DNA for the CDR3: TGTGCCAGCAGAACTTCGGACAGGGCCATGACAGATACGCAGTATTTT. This encodes CASRTSDRAMTDTQYF.

The chain links TRBV19 to TRBJ1-5, with TRBD1 identical over 7 bases. Germline-derived CDR1 and CDR2 are LNHDA and SQIVND (reference sequence). V lost 4 bases and J lost 6; bases outside the gene matches: 9. The CDR3 contains 15 residues. Written as DNA, the CDR3 is TGTGCCAGTAGTACATTAGGGGGCATCTTTCAGCCCCAGCATTTT. It codes for CASSTLGGIFQPQHF.

This clonotype was counted ten times or more. The V and J genes are TRBV7-8 and TRBJ1-1; the D is unclear. Germline values: CDR1 SGHVS, CDR2 FQNEAQ. V lost 4 bases and J 5 bases, leaving 14 bases between the germline ends. The CDR3 runs to 14 residues. The chain's CDR3 is CASSSEIRHTEAFF. As DNA, the CDR3 is TGTGCCAGCAGCTCCGAAATTAGACATACTGAAGCTTTCTTT.

The chain uses TRBV7-4 and TRBJ1-6; 7 bases fit TRBD1. Germline V lookup: CDR1 SGHVT, CDR2 SQSDAQ. CDR3 length: 16 amino acids. J was trimmed by 6 bases and V by 4 bases; bases with no gene match: 9. In DNA form, the CDR3 reads TGTGCCAGCAGCTCACAGGGGTTGCAAGTTAATTCACCCCTCCACTTT. As protein: CASSSQGLQVNSPLHF.

The V gene is TRBV12-5, the J gene TRBJ2-3, with D uncertain. Trimming took 5 bases from V and 6 from J, leaving 12 bases between them. Looked up from germline, CDR1 is LGHNT and CDR2 is FRNRAP. There are 13 residues in the CDR3. As DNA, the CDR3 is TGTGCTAGTGGTATTGGGCCTGTGGATACGCAGTATTTT. It encodes CASGIGPVDTQYF.

The table lists this clonotype with a few counts. The CDR3 DNA follows: TGTGCCAGCAGTTACGGGTCCCCCGCAATATATGGCTACACCTTC. It translates to CASSYGSPAIYGYTF. The rearrangement joins TRBV12-3 or TRBV12-4 to TRBJ1-2; D is unclear. The CDR3 extends over 15 amino acids. Trimming left V 4 bases short and J 5 bases short, with 17 bases between.

In its sample, this clonotype was seen a few times. This chain links TRBV12-3 or TRBV12-4 with TRBJ1-5, with TRBD1 matching over 7 bases. The length of the CDR3 is 13 residues. With 6 bases clipped from V and 5 bases from J, the junction kept 4 bases outside the gene matches. The CDR3 sequence: CASRNQGDQPQHF. For the CDR3, the DNA is TGTGCCAGCAGGAATCAGGGGGATCAGCCCCAGCATTTT.

This clonotype was seen a handful of times. The gene calls are TRBV6-5 and TRBJ1-4; D unresolved. V gave up 8 bases and J gave up 5 bases, with 12 bases separating them. The germline gives CDR1 MNHEY, CDR2 SVGAGI. The CDR3 consists of 13 residues. This chain's CDR3 is CASSIGYNEKLFF. The CDR3 DNA reads as TGTGCCAGCTCGATAGGTTACAATGAAAAACTGTTTTTT.

J is TRBJ2-7 and V is TRBV7-9; the D is unclear. The V gene lost 5 bases and the J gene lost 4 bases, with 21 bases spanning the gap. This CDR3 is built from 16 residues. Germline assignment: CDR1 SEHNR and CDR2 FQNEAQ (reference sequence). The CDR3 DNA sequence: TGTGCCAGCAGCCAATACGACTTCCCCACATTTTACGAGCAGTACTTC. It yields the protein CASSQYDFPTFYEQYF.

The chain couples TRBV7-9 to TRBJ2-7; a weak D match, TRBD1 (6 bases). V was trimmed by 5 bases and J by 2 bases, leaving 13 bases between them. This CDR3 is built from 14 residues. Germline V gene lookup returns CDR1 SEHNR and CDR2 FQNEAQ (reference sequence). The CDR3 coding sequence is TGTGCCAGCAGCCATAAGTCAGGGGCCTACGAGCAGTACTTC. As protein: CASSHKSGAYEQYF. The whole variable domain, filled in from reference TRBV7-9 and TRBJ2-7, reads DTGVSQNPRHKITKRGQNVTFRCDPISEHNRLYWYRQTLGQGPEFLTYFQNEAQLEKSRLLSDRFSAERPKGSFSTLEIQRTEQGDSAMYLCASSHKSGAYEQYFGPGTRLTVT.

The rearrangement links TRBV15 to TRBJ2-3; 10 bases map to TRBD2. Germline loops: CDR1 LNHNV, CDR2 YYDKDF (reference sequence). Trimming removed 6 bases from V and 0 bases from J; junction bases left unmatched: 12. There are 18 residues in the CDR3. In nucleotides, the CDR3 is TGTGCCACCAGTAGAAAGGCTAGCGGGGGCGAGAGCACAGATACGCAGTATTTT. Amino acids: CATSRKASGGESTDTQYF.

This clonotype showed up many times. The chain joins TRBV7-6 to TRBJ1-2; the D is unclear. The CDR3 totals 16 residues. CDR1 and CDR2 (germline): SGHVS, FNYEAQ. V was shortened by 5 bases and J by 4 bases, with 20 bases between the two germline ends. Written as DNA, the CDR3 is TGTGCCAGCAGCGAGGAGCCGGCGGATCTGGGCTATGGCTACACCTTC. It yields the protein CASSEEPADLGYGYTF.

This clonotype was found once. The V gene is TRBV7-9, the J gene TRBJ2-5; 13 nucleotides agree with TRBD2. Germline loops: CDR1 SEHNR, CDR2 FQNEAQ (reference sequence). The trim removed 5 bases at V and 2 bases at J, leaving 11 bases unmatched. CDR3 length: 18 residues. The CDR3 DNA reads TGTGCCAGCAGCCCTAAGAAACCGGGACTAGCGGGACAAGAGACCCAGTACTTC. As protein: CASSPKKPGLAGQETQYF.

The chain is built from TRBV4-1 and TRBJ1-4; weak D call: TRBD1 (5 bases). V lost 1 base and J lost 5, with 11 bases in between. The CDR3 length is 15 residues. Per germline, CDR1 MGHRA and CDR2 YSYEKL. CDR3 in DNA: TGCGCCAGCAGCCAAGCAGGGACGAGGAATGAAAAACTGTTTTTT. This encodes CASSQAGTRNEKLFF.

V gene TRBV29-1 combines with J gene TRBJ1-2, with D unclear. Germline-derived CDR1 and CDR2 are SQVTM and ANQGSEA. The V end lost 7 bases, the J end lost 7 bases, and 16 bases lay between the germline ends. The CDR3 runs to 12 residues. The CDR3 reads CSARTAVSGYTF. The CDR3 bases are TGCAGCGCGCGGACGGCCGTTTCTGGCTACACCTTC.

This clonotype was seen a handful of times. The chain is built from TRBV5-1 and TRBJ1-2, with D possibly being TRBD1 (5 bases). There are 14 residues in the CDR3. V was pared by 0 bases and J by 5 bases, with 11 bases between. Germline V CDR1 and CDR2: SGHRS, YFSETQ. The CDR3 region has the DNA TGCGCCAGCAGCTTGGTGACCAGGGTTTATGGCTACACCTTC. It translates to CASSLVTRVYGYTF.

The chain employs TRBV6-2 or TRBV6-3 and TRBJ2-1; 9 nucleotides align to TRBD1. The CDR3 is 14 residues long. The V gene end was trimmed by 7 bases and the J gene end by 7 bases; junction bases not matched to a gene: 8. Germline CDR1 is MNHEY and CDR2 is SVGEGT. The CDR3 loop reads CASTPGQGGNEQFF. The CDR3 bases are TGTGCCAGCACCCCGGGACAGGGTGGTAATGAGCAGTTCTTC.

J is TRBJ1-1 and V is TRBV19; D remains ambiguous. Trimming pared 0 bases from V and 7 bases from J, leaving 15 bases between. This CDR3 is built from 15 residues. Germline V gene lookup returns CDR1 LNHDA and CDR2 SQIVND (reference sequence). CDR3 in DNA: TGTGCCAGTAGTATAGATGGAAACCTGGCGGATGAAGCTTTCTTT. Protein product: CASSIDGNLADEAFF.

The rearrangement uses TRBV28 and TRBJ1-5; D not resolved. Germline loops: CDR1 MDHEN, CDR2 SYDVKM. The V end was cut by 7 bases, the J end by 0 bases, with 13 bases between. This CDR3 has 15 residues. CDR3 region: CASTHGPYSNQPQHF. The CDR3 region has the DNA TGTGCCAGCACCCACGGCCCGTATAGCAATCAGCCCCAGCATTTT.

This clonotype was picked up many times. The rearrangement links TRBV12-3 or TRBV12-4 to TRBJ2-1; 10 nucleotides line up with TRBD1. Unmatched junction bases numbered 18, after V lost 5 bases and J lost 8 bases. This CDR3 has 18 residues. CDR3 protein: CASSTQIPGTGDNDEQFF. The CDR3 nucleotides read TGTGCCAGCAGTACCCAAATTCCCGGGACAGGGGACAACGATGAGCAGTTCTTC.

This clonotype was seen only once. V is TRBV27 and J is TRBJ2-1; TRBD1 might be the D (5 bases). Trimming removed 0 bases at V and 8 bases at J, with 11 bases between. The CDR3 spans 14 residues. Germline CDR1 and CDR2: MNHEY and SMNVEV (reference sequence). CDR3 residues: CASSLSGRVDEQFF. For the CDR3, the DNA is TGTGCCAGCAGTTTATCAGGCAGGGTCGATGAGCAGTTCTTC.

The sample holds a few counts of this clonotype. The chain uses TRBV28 and TRBJ2-1; D may be TRBD1 (7 bases). The CDR3 covers 16 residues. Germline CDR1 MDHEN, CDR2 SYDVKM. Trimming cost V 5 bases and J 0 bases, with 14 bases left between them. The CDR3 nucleotides read TGTGCCAGCAGTCCCTACAGGGGAGGCTCCTACAATGAGCAGTTCTTC. Amino acid sequence: CASSPYRGGSYNEQFF.

V gene TRBV2 combines with J gene TRBJ2-2; no firm D call. V lost 8 bases to trimming and J lost 3 bases, with 10 bases between them. The CDR3 extends over 13 amino acids. Looked up from germline, CDR1 is SNHLY and CDR2 is FYNNEI. CDR3 nucleotide sequence: TGTGCCAGCCGAGTGAGTGACACCGGGGAGCTGTTTTTT. It codes for CASRVSDTGELFF.

This rearrangement joins TRBV20-1 to TRBJ2-1; TRBD2 is a possible D gene (7 bases). This CDR3 spans 14 amino acids. The germline V gene encodes CDR1 DFQATT and CDR2 SNEGSKA (reference sequence). Trimming pared 2 bases from V and 7 bases from J, leaving 15 bases between. In nucleotides, the CDR3 is TGCAGTGCTAGACACGGGGGGCCAGTGAATGAGCAGTTCTTC. Translated, it gives CSARHGGPVNEQFF.

The rearrangement uses TRBV9 and TRBJ2-5; possible D gene TRBD1, 5 bases. The CDR3 spans 14 residues. Trimming took off 0 bases at V and 3 bases at J, with 9 bases between the two ends. Germline V gene sequence: CDR1 SGDLS, CDR2 YYNGEE. The chain's CDR3 is CASSVATGEETQYF. For the CDR3, the DNA is TGTGCCAGCAGCGTAGCTACAGGAGAAGAGACCCAGTACTTC.

This clonotype was observed a handful of times. The rearrangement joins TRBV28 to TRBJ2-7; D perhaps matches TRBD2 (6 bases). Germline CDR1 and CDR2: MDHEN and SYDVKM. The CDR3 extends over 12 amino acids. The V end lost 6 bases, the J end lost 3 bases, and 9 bases lay between the germline ends. The CDR3 coding sequence is TGTGCCAGCAGAGGAGGGATCTACGAGCAGTACGTC. This sequence encodes CASRGGIYEQYV.

The J gene is TRBJ1-1, the V gene TRBV5-6, with TRBD1 identical over 8 bases. The CDR3 totals 16 residues. Germline CDR1 is SGHDT and CDR2 is YYEEEE. The J segment lost 6 bases and the V segment lost 4 bases, leaving 14 bases of the junction unmatched. DNA for the CDR3: TGTGCCAGCAGCACCGACAGGGGTTTTAGCCCCGCTGAAGCTTTCTTT. Encoded protein: CASSTDRGFSPAEAFF.

V usage is TRBV11-2 and J usage is TRBJ1-5, with a tentative D call TRBD1 (5 bases). CDR1 and CDR2 from the germline V gene are SGHAT and FQNNGV. The CDR3 sequence is 14 residues long. Between the trimmed V and J ends, which lost 5 bases and 11 bases, there was a span of 19 bases. DNA for the CDR3: TGTGCCAGCAGCGATGGGTCTGGGGGTAGAGCCCAGCATTTT. This encodes CASSDGSGGRAQHF.

This clonotype has more than one count but fewer than ten. This chain links TRBV28 with TRBJ2-2; 12 bases align to TRBD2. V was pared by 6 bases and J by 3 bases, with 8 bases of the junction left unmatched. Germline CDR1 is MDHEN and CDR2 is SYDVKM. This CDR3 is built from 17 residues. The CDR3 DNA reads as TGTGCCAGCAGCCATACTCGGACTAGCGGGGACACCGGGGAGCTGTTTTTT. This sequence encodes CASSHTRTSGDTGELFF.

The genes are TRBV24-1 and TRBJ2-5; the D gene is possibly TRBD2 (5 bases). Germline assignment: CDR1 KGHDR and CDR2 SFDVKD. The CDR3 loop spans 16 amino acids. V was cut by 3 bases and J by 5 bases, with 18 bases left in between. For the CDR3, the DNA is TGTGCCACCAGTGATCTTAGGTTGGGCAGGAGGGAGACCCAGTACTTC. Its protein is CATSDLRLGRRETQYF.

This clonotype was detected a few times. Here the CDR3 DNA reads TGTGCCAGCAGTTTAGGGTGGGGTACCTACGAGCAGTACTTC. Translation gives CASSLGWGTYEQYF. The chain carries TRBV27 and TRBJ2-7; D not resolved. The CDR3 has 14 amino acids. Trimming took off 2 bases at V and 2 bases at J, with 10 bases between the two ends. Germline CDR1 and CDR2: MNHEY and SMNVEV (reference sequence).

This clonotype has a single count. The rearrangement links TRBV9 to TRBJ2-1; 9 nucleotides match TRBD1. The CDR3 covers 12 residues. The V gene's germline CDR1 is SGDLS and CDR2 YYNGEE. Germline trimming cut 7 bases from V and 15 bases from J; bases unmatched to any gene: 11. The CDR3 loop reads CASGTPGTGLFF. The CDR3 coding sequence is TGTGCCAGCGGAACCCCCGGGACAGGGCTGTTCTTC.